This T cell receptor (beta chain) derives from a study of blood T cell repertoires in COVID-19. Study as a whole: Samples came from the United States, Italy and Spain, spanning acute and convalescent COVID-19. PBMCs, B-cell-depleted T cells, or T cells provided the cDNA or gDNA that made up the material.

The study drew participants aged about 18 to 95 years from about two dozen US areas. Participant-given clinical history determined each cohort assignment. TCRdb keeps only in-frame clones here, not all; method: immunoSEQ multiplex PCR. The sample lists about 280,000 clones; roughly 91% were seen once. This CDR3 comprises 15 residues. The V end was cut by 5 bases, the J end by 5 bases, with 18 bases between. Germline lookup yields CDR1 LNHDA and CDR2 SQIVND (reference sequence). This chain links TRBV19 with TRBJ1-1; D remains unclear. The specimen sequenced was PBMCs or T cells enriched from blood (not recorded which). This TCR was sampled from a woman in her fifties or sixties in a cohort exposed to, infected with or recovered from COVID-19 (not recorded which). The chain's CDR3 is CASSSSGGVGTEAFF. CDR3 bases: TGTGCCAGTAGTTCATCGGGAGGCGTAGGGACTGAAGCTTTCTTT.